The sequence of this TCR beta chain was determined in a study of blood T cell repertoires in COVID-19. As for the study in general: Sites in the United States, Italy and Spain provided acute and convalescent COVID-19 samples.

Clones were read by immunoSEQ multiplex PCR, and TCRdb kept only the in-frame ones, dropping some. The table lists about 250,000 clones, 70% to 85% of them singletons. The CDR3 loop spans 15 amino acids. The trim removed 6 bases at V and 5 bases at J, leaving 9 bases unmatched. Per germline, CDR1 MDHEN and CDR2 SYDVKM. This clone was seen only a few times. Sequenced input: peripheral blood. The source of this sequence is a woman older than 75 with active or convalescent COVID-19. This chain links TRBV28 with TRBJ1-3; 8 nucleotides align to TRBD1. This chain's CDR3 is CASRARTGFRNTIYF. The CDR3 DNA reads TGTGCCAGCAGGGCCCGGACAGGGTTTAGAAACACCATATATTTT.